One and the same sample provided the 18 T cell receptor beta chains below, sequenced in a study of identical twins. From the 5' RACE reads, TCRdb called clonotypes with MiXCR, one entry per CDR3 protein. The data show around 300,000 distinct CDR3 sequences, about 8.3% seen once. The same sample was also studied in work on yellow fever vaccine responses in identical twins.

The sequencing sample was made of memory (CD45RO+) T cells sorted from blood. The receptor source for this set is a woman between 18 and 29 years old in good health.

This clonotype was seen many times. The chain links TRBV25-1 to TRBJ2-5, with 7 bases aligning to TRBD2. Germline loops: CDR1 MGHDK, CDR2 SYGVNS. V lost 5 bases to trimming and J lost 5 bases; unmatched junction nucleotides: 5. CDR3 length: 13 residues. The CDR3 here is CASSPRRGETQYF. CDR3 nucleotides: TGTGCCAGCAGTCCCCGGCGGGGGGAGACCCAGTACTTC.

In this sample, this clonotype turned up a few times. This rearrangement joins TRBV20-1 to TRBJ2-1, with 8 bases lining up with TRBD2. Trimming removed 2 bases from V and 7 bases from J; junction bases left unmatched: 7. The length of the CDR3 is 14 residues. CDR1 is DFQATT, CDR2 SNEGSKA, per germline (reference sequence). CDR3 loop: CSARIAGLSNEQFF. CDR3 sequence (DNA): TGCAGTGCTAGAATAGCGGGACTATCGAATGAGCAGTTCTTC.

This clonotype was detected ten times or more. The rearrangement uses TRBV7-8 and TRBJ2-2; maybe TRBD2 (5 bases). The CDR3 consists of 14 residues. Germline CDR1 reads SGHVS; CDR2 reads FQNEAQ. V was trimmed by 0 bases and J by 5 bases, leaving 7 bases between them. The CDR3 coding sequence is TGTGCCAGCAGCTTAGCTCGGAGGACCGGGGAGCTGTTTTTT. Protein: CASSLARRTGELFF.

The table lists this clonotype with a few counts. The chain employs TRBV4-2 and TRBJ2-1, with TRBD2 matching 8 bases. J gave up 2 bases and V 0 bases, and 3 bases lay outside the gene matches. This CDR3 spans 16 amino acids. The germline V gene encodes CDR1 LGHNA and CDR2 YNFKEQ. The chain's CDR3 is CASSQDTSGTYNEQFF. CDR3 in DNA: TGTGCCAGCAGCCAAGATACTAGCGGAACCTACAATGAGCAGTTCTTC.

A word on this clonotype: An end of the junction does not agree with germline; a read error may underlie this. The rearrangement uses TRBV2 and TRBJ2-4; weak D call: TRBD1 (6 bases). The germline V gene encodes CDR1 SNHLY and CDR2 FYNNEI. CDR3 length: 18 residues. DNA for the CDR3: TGTGCCTGCAGTCTTCGACAGGAGTTATCACTAGCCAAAAACATTCAGTACTTC. Its translation: CACSLRQELSLAKNIQYF.

On this clonotype: This may be a read error, as it is one base from a much larger clone. J is TRBJ1-1 and V is TRBV11-2; D not certain. Germline V lookup: CDR1 SGHAT, CDR2 FQNNGV. The CDR3 loop spans 13 amino acids. V gave up 3 bases and J gave up 1 base, with 6 bases separating them. The DNA for the CDR3 is TGTGCCAGCAGCTTTACAGAGAACACTGAAGCTTTCTTT. Its translation is CASSFTENTEAFF.

This clonotype was counted many times. V gene TRBV20-1 combines with J gene TRBJ1-1; D is unresolved. This CDR3 contains 17 residues. V dropped 2 bases and J dropped 0 bases, with 19 bases sitting between them. Per germline, CDR1 DFQATT and CDR2 SNEGSKA (reference sequence). The DNA of the CDR3 is TGCAGTGCTAGACGCGCGCGGTTACTGGTTATGAACACTGAAGCTTTCTTT. Amino acids: CSARRARLLVMNTEAFF.

This clonotype was seen many times. The chain links TRBV24-1 to TRBJ2-5, with 7 bases aligning to TRBD1. The CDR3 is 19 residues long. J gave up 2 bases and V 9 bases, and 23 bases lay outside the gene matches. Germline CDR1 and CDR2: KGHDR and SFDVKD. This CDR3 is CATGLRQGMGPWAQETQYF. CDR3 nucleotide sequence: TGTGCCACCGGCCTCAGACAGGGAATGGGGCCATGGGCTCAAGAGACCCAGTACTTC.

This clonotype was found many times. The chain joins TRBV29-1 to TRBJ2-1; 8 nucleotides align to TRBD2. Per germline, CDR1 SQVTM and CDR2 ANQGSEA. Unmatched junction bases numbered 8, after V lost 7 bases and J lost 9 bases. CDR3 length: 12 amino acids. The CDR3 sequence: CSGSGGPSEQFF. CDR3 in DNA: TGCAGCGGGTCGGGAGGGCCTAGTGAGCAGTTCTTC.

This clonotype was found a few times. The chain uses TRBV2 and TRBJ1-6; maybe TRBD1 (6 bases). The CDR3 has 16 residues. V lost 5 bases and J 6 bases, leaving 17 bases between the germline ends. CDR1 SNHLY and CDR2 FYNNEI come from the germline V gene. The CDR3 coding sequence is TGTGCCAGCAGTAACTTTGGAGGGGGTGCTAATTCACCCCTCCACTTT. It is translated as CASSNFGGGANSPLHF. The variable domain in full, with the rest retrieved from reference TRBV2 and TRBJ1-6, is EPEVTQTPSHQVTQMGQEVILRCVPISNHLYFYWYRQILGQKVEFLVSFYNNEISEKSEIFDDQFSVERPDGSNFTLKIRSTKLEDSAMYFCASSNFGGGANSPLHFGNGTRLTVT.

This clonotype was counted many times. The chain combines TRBV9 with TRBJ2-5; the D gene is possibly TRBD1 (6 bases). The germline V gene encodes CDR1 SGDLS and CDR2 YYNGEE. The V end was cut by 2 bases, the J end by 3 bases, with 17 bases between. This CDR3 is 16 amino acids long. The DNA of the CDR3 is TGTGCCAGCAGCGTCGGGACGAGAGGGGGAGAAGAGACCCAGTACTTC. Its protein is CASSVGTRGGEETQYF.

This clonotype was detected ten times or more. The genes are TRBV20-1 and TRBJ2-3; 7 bases are shared with TRBD2. V was clipped by 5 bases and J by 2 bases; unmatched bases: 10. The V gene's germline CDR1 is DFQATT and CDR2 SNEGSKA (reference sequence). The CDR3 loop spans 15 amino acids. The CDR3 nucleotides are TGCAGTGCTGCGCCGCTTAGCGGGCTCACAGATACGCAGTATTTT. The encoded protein is CSAAPLSGLTDTQYF.

This clonotype came up a few times. The rearrangement joins TRBV28 to TRBJ1-6; tentatively, D is TRBD1 (6 bases). CDR1 and CDR2 (germline): MDHEN, SYDVKM. The CDR3 runs 15 residues. Trimming shortened V by 5 bases and J by 3 bases, and 11 bases separated the two germline ends. The CDR3 is CASSTGTYYNSPLHF. The CDR3 bases are TGTGCCAGCAGTACAGGGACCTACTATAATTCACCCCTCCACTTT.

This sequence joins TRBV7-9 and TRBJ2-7, with TRBD2 matching 9 bases. The CDR3 totals 15 residues. V was pared by 2 bases and J by 6 bases, with 8 bases of the junction left unmatched. Germline V gene lookup returns CDR1 SEHNR and CDR2 FQNEAQ (reference sequence). CDR3 sequence: CASSLWGGLAGEQYF. The CDR3 DNA follows: TGTGCCAGCAGCTTATGGGGGGGACTAGCTGGCGAGCAGTACTTC.

This clonotype was detected many times. The genes are TRBV7-9 and TRBJ1-1, with TRBD1 matching over 8 bases. J lost 0 bases, V lost 5 bases, and 8 bases had no gene match. Germline lookup yields CDR1 SEHNR and CDR2 FQNEAQ (reference sequence). The CDR3 is 16 amino acids. For the CDR3, the DNA is TGTGCCAGCAGCCCGGACAGGGATCTCGTGAACACTGAAGCTTTCTTT. This translates into CASSPDRDLVNTEAFF.

This rearrangement joins TRBV19 to TRBJ2-1; TRBD2 matches at 13 bases. The CDR3 extends over 20 amino acids. With V trimmed by 4 bases and J by 4 bases, 16 bases remained unmatched. Germline CDR1 LNHDA, CDR2 SQIVND (reference sequence). The CDR3 DNA follows: TGTGCCAGTAGTAGTCCCTCCGGACTAGCGGGAGCCTTCAGTTACAATGAGCAGTTCTTC. Encoded protein: CASSSPSGLAGAFSYNEQFF.

Only a few counts were recorded for this clonotype. The chain combines TRBV4-1 with TRBJ2-1; D is perhaps TRBD1 or TRBD2 (5 bases each). Deletions cut 1 base from V and 0 bases from J, with 10 bases between. Germline assignment: CDR1 MGHRA and CDR2 YSYEKL. The CDR3 loop spans 16 amino acids. The CDR3 nucleotides read TGCGCCAGCAGCCAAGCGGGGCATCCCTCCTACAATGAGCAGTTCTTC. Its translation is CASSQAGHPSYNEQFF.

The gene calls are TRBV20-1 and TRBJ2-7; D is undetermined. This CDR3 comprises 13 residues. Germline CDR1 reads DFQATT; CDR2 reads SNEGSKA (reference sequence). Trimming shortened V by 3 bases and J by 0 bases, and 9 bases separated the two germline ends. Written as DNA, the CDR3 is TGCAGTGCTAGCGGATTAAGCTCCTACGAGCAGTACTTC. It yields the protein CSASGLSSYEQYF.